Following are 21 T cell receptor beta chains from one sample sequenced in a study of spatial heterogeneity in lung cancer. Time point: sample taken at primary tumor resection. The antigens these receptors bind are not known. Study-level results: Counts that tracked tumor mutation counts were those of expanded intratumoral alpha and beta TCRs.

TCRdb redid the calling of the 5' RACE reads with MiXCR, one entry per CDR3 protein. The sample records 20,000 to 25,000 distinct CDR3 sequences, about a sixth being singletons. The input for sequencing was lung tumor tissue, taken at surgery. These receptors all come from a female donor with early-stage non-small cell lung cancer.

The genes are TRBV6-6 and TRBJ2-7; tentative D call: TRBD1 (5 bases). The CDR3 consists of 12 residues. Trimming took 5 bases from V and 2 from J, leaving 7 bases between them. CDR1 is MNHNY and CDR2 is SVGAGI in the germline V gene (reference sequence). CDR3 DNA sequence: TGTGCCAGCAGTACAGGAACCTACGAGCAGTACTTC. This translates into CASSTGTYEQYF.

This clonotype showed up just a few times. The chain joins TRBV3-1 to TRBJ2-6, with D possibly TRBD1 on 5 matching bases. Germline CDR1 reads LGHDT; CDR2 reads YNNKEL (reference sequence). V was pared by 1 base and J by 0 bases, with 13 bases between. The CDR3 length is 18 residues. This CDR3 is CASSQVARAYSGANVLTF. CDR3 nucleotide sequence: TGTGCCAGCAGCCAAGTGGCCAGGGCCTACTCTGGGGCCAACGTCCTGACTTTC.

This clonotype was seen a few times. The chain joins TRBV5-6 to TRBJ2-7; D is unclear. Looked up from germline, CDR1 is SGHDT and CDR2 is YYEEEE. There are 13 residues in the CDR3. V was clipped by 4 bases and J by 4 bases, with 12 bases between them. CDR3 sequence reads: CASSHSMSYEQYF. The CDR3 nucleotides read TGTGCCAGCAGCCATTCTATGTCTTACGAGCAGTACTTC.

In its sample, this clonotype was seen many times. The rearrangement links TRBV5-1 to TRBJ2-3; perhaps TRBD2 as D (5 bases). The germline V and J ends were trimmed by 5 bases and 0 bases, with 10 bases remaining between them. Germline V gene lookup returns CDR1 SGHRS and CDR2 YFSETQ. The length of the CDR3 is 14 residues. CDR3 in amino acids: CASREAVSTDTQYF. CDR3 DNA sequence: TGCGCCAGCAGGGAAGCGGTTAGCACAGATACGCAGTATTTT. The variable domain in full, with the rest retrieved from reference TRBV5-1 and TRBJ2-3, is KAGVTQTPRYLIKTRGQQVTLSCSPISGHRSVSWYQQTPGQGLQFLFEYFSETQRNKGNFPGRFSGRQFSNSRSEMNVSTLELGDSALYLCASREAVSTDTQYFGPGTRLTVL.

The chain recombines TRBV6-5 with TRBJ2-1; D is perhaps TRBD1 or TRBD2 (5 bases each). Germline assignment: CDR1 MNHEY and CDR2 SVGAGI. The CDR3 runs to 16 residues. The V end lost 0 bases, the J end lost 6 bases, and 15 bases lay between the germline ends. The CDR3 nucleotides read TGTGCCAGCAGTTACTCGGGCGGGCAGGGTCCCAATGAGCAGTTCTTC. Protein product: CASSYSGGQGPNEQFF.

This clonotype came up a few times. The gene calls are TRBV28 and TRBJ2-7, with a possible D match to TRBD1 (5 bases). The germline V gene has CDR1 MDHEN and CDR2 SYDVKM. CDR3 length: 11 amino acids. V lost 10 bases to trimming and J lost 2 bases, with 9 bases between them. CDR3 bases: TGTGCCACGCAGGGTCCCTACGAGCAGTACTTC. It translates to CATQGPYEQYF.

This chain uses TRBV12-3 or TRBV12-4 with TRBJ2-1, with 13 bases identical to TRBD2. V dropped 5 bases and J dropped 6; count of bases not matched to a gene: 4. This CDR3 comprises 15 residues. For the CDR3, the DNA is TGTGCCAGCAGTACTAGCGGGAGGGCCCGCAATGAGCAGTTCTTC. It is translated as CASSTSGRARNEQFF.

This clonotype appeared a few times. CDR3 DNA: TGTGCCAGCAGCTTAGCAACCGGGACAGGCACAGATACGCAGTATTTT. Translating gives CASSLATGTGTDTQYF. The chain recombines TRBV7-9 with TRBJ2-3, with 7 bases identical to TRBD1. Germline values: CDR1 SEHNR, CDR2 FQNEAQ (reference sequence). This CDR3 is built from 16 residues. Germline trimming cut 0 bases from V and 1 base from J; bases unmatched to any gene: 4.

This clonotype turned up a few times. V usage is TRBV5-1 and J usage is TRBJ2-3; the D is unclear. This CDR3 spans 12 amino acids. Looked up from germline, CDR1 is SGHRS and CDR2 is YFSETQ. V was trimmed by 2 bases and J by 2 bases, leaving 3 bases between them. This CDR3 is CASSLPTDTQYF. CDR3 bases: TGCGCCAGCAGCTTACCCACAGATACGCAGTATTTT.

This clonotype was observed many times. The V gene is TRBV19, the J gene TRBJ2-4; TRBD2 is a possible D gene (6 bases). The germline V and J ends were trimmed by 6 bases and 1 base, with 10 bases remaining between them. Germline values: CDR1 LNHDA, CDR2 SQIVND (reference sequence). This CDR3 has 14 amino acids. The CDR3 reads CASRGGAAKNIQYF. In DNA form, the CDR3 reads TGTGCCAGTAGGGGCGGGGCCGCCAAAAACATTCAGTACTTC.

This clonotype was recorded many times. This chain uses TRBV2 with TRBJ2-7; no reliable D call. This CDR3 is 12 amino acids long. Germline V lookup: CDR1 SNHLY, CDR2 FYNNEI. Trimming took off 4 bases at V and 3 bases at J, with 7 bases between the two ends. CDR3 protein: CASSVRGYEQYF. As DNA, the CDR3 is TGTGCCAGCAGTGTAAGAGGCTACGAGCAGTACTTC.

Ten or more counts support this clonotype. The rearrangement uses TRBV20-1 and TRBJ2-4; 8 bases are a match to TRBD1. The CDR3 runs 15 residues. Trimming cost V 6 bases and J 0 bases; bases outside gene matches: 7. The germline gives CDR1 DFQATT, CDR2 SNEGSKA (reference sequence). DNA for the CDR3: TGCAGTGCGCCCCGACAGGGGCTAGCCAAAAACATTCAGTACTTC. Its protein is CSAPRQGLAKNIQYF.

V and J are TRBV9 and TRBJ2-2; 11 positions agree with TRBD1. The CDR3 has 16 residues. Germline-derived CDR1 and CDR2 are SGDLS and YYNGEE. J lost 4 bases, V lost 0 bases, and 2 bases had no gene match. This CDR3 is CASSVEGTGGTGELFF. CDR3 nucleotide sequence: TGTGCCAGCAGCGTAGAGGGGACAGGGGGCACCGGGGAGCTGTTTTTT. Full variable domain (outside the CDR3, taken from reference TRBV9 and TRBJ2-2): DSGVTQTPKHLITATGQRVTLRCSPRSGDLSVYWYQQSLDQGLQFLIQYYNGEERAKGNILERFSAQQFPDLHSELNLSSLELGDSALYFCASSVEGTGGTGELFFGEGSRLTVL.

In this sample, this clonotype turned up many times. This chain joins TRBV29-1 and TRBJ2-7, with a weak D call TRBD2 (5 bases). The length of the CDR3 is 13 residues. The V gene lost 2 bases and the J gene lost 4 bases, with 12 bases spanning the gap. In germline, CDR1 is SQVTM, CDR2 ANQGSEA. The DNA of the CDR3 is TGCAGCGTTGAATCCGGGAACGTTTACGAGCAGTACTTC. It translates to CSVESGNVYEQYF.

This clonotype was detected many times. J is TRBJ2-1 and V is TRBV7-8, with TRBD2 as a possible D gene (5 bases). Germline CDR1 is SGHVS and CDR2 is FQNEAQ. Trimming left V 1 base short and J 8 bases short, with 6 bases between. The CDR3 is 12 amino acids. CDR3 protein: CASSLVGDEQFF. CDR3 DNA: TGTGCCAGCAGCTTAGTCGGGGATGAGCAGTTCTTC.

This clonotype is categorized as medium-sized (0.01 to 0.1%). The CDR3 nucleotides read TGTGCCAGCAGCCCTGGGGGAGCGGGGGCAGATACGCAGTATTTT. Translating it yields CASSPGGAGADTQYF. The chain employs TRBV4-2 and TRBJ2-3, with TRBD2 matching 8 bases. Germline loops: CDR1 LGHNA, CDR2 YNFKEQ. The ends lost 4 bases at V and 4 bases at J; junction bases unmatched: 7. The CDR3 has 15 residues.

This clonotype was picked up many times. The chain uses TRBV7-9 and TRBJ2-1; 7 bases map to TRBD1. Germline V gene data show CDR1 as SEHNR and CDR2 as FQNEAQ (reference sequence). This CDR3 is 14 amino acids long. V lost 8 bases and J lost 3; bases outside the gene matches: 7. The CDR3 DNA sequence: TGTGCCAGCTCCAAGCAGGGGGACTACAATGAGCAGTTCTTC. Protein: CASSKQGDYNEQFF.

This clonotype appeared a few times. V usage is TRBV5-1 and J usage is TRBJ2-2; unclear D gene. Germline lookup yields CDR1 SGHRS and CDR2 YFSETQ. Deletions cut 1 base from V and 4 bases from J, with 8 bases between. CDR3 length: 14 amino acids. The CDR3 is CASSLFQSTGELFF. In DNA form, the CDR3 reads TGCGCCAGCAGCTTGTTCCAAAGCACCGGGGAGCTGTTTTTT. Full variable domain (outside the CDR3, taken from reference TRBV5-1 and TRBJ2-2): KAGVTQTPRYLIKTRGQQVTLSCSPISGHRSVSWYQQTPGQGLQFLFEYFSETQRNKGNFPGRFSGRQFSNSRSEMNVSTLELGDSALYLCASSLFQSTGELFFGEGSRLTVL.

This clonotype has at least ten counts. CDR3 bases: TGCAGCGCCGGGACAGGGTCAAAAAACATTCAGTACTTC. Translated, it gives CSAGTGSKNIQYF. The chain recombines TRBV29-1 with TRBJ2-4, with TRBD1 matching over 9 bases. CDR3 length equals 13 residues. The germline V gene has CDR1 SQVTM and CDR2 ANQGSEA. V lost 7 bases to trimming and J lost 4 bases; unmatched junction nucleotides: 5.

This clonotype was counted many times. The chain joins TRBV4-2 to TRBJ2-2; TRBD2 agrees at 10 bases. Germline assignment: CDR1 LGHNA and CDR2 YNFKEQ. The CDR3 sequence is 17 residues long. The V gene end was trimmed by 0 bases and the J gene end by 5 bases; junction bases not matched to a gene: 6. CDR3 sequence (DNA): TGTGCCAGCAGCCAAGATCGAGCGGGAGGGCCAACCGGGGAGCTGTTTTTT. Translation gives CASSQDRAGGPTGELFF.

This clonotype was counted ten times or more. This rearrangement joins TRBV19 to TRBJ2-3; D possibly uses TRBD1 or TRBD2 (5 bases each). Germline V gene lookup returns CDR1 LNHDA and CDR2 SQIVND (reference sequence). V lost 8 bases and J 5 bases, leaving 17 bases between the germline ends. CDR3 length equals 14 residues. The CDR3 loop reads CASAPEGLRDTQYF. Written as DNA, the CDR3 is TGTGCCAGTGCCCCTGAGGGGTTGAGAGATACGCAGTATTTT.